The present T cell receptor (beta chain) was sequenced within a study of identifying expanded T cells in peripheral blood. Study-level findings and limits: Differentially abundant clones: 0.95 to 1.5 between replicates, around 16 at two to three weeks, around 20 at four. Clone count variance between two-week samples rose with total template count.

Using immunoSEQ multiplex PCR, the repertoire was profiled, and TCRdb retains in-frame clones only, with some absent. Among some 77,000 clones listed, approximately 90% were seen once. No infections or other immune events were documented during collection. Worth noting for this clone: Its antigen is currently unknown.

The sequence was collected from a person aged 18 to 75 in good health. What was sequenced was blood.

This chain's CDR3 is CASSKQARVQDPYNEQFF. In DNA, the CDR3 is TGTGCCAGCAGTAAACAGGCGAGGGTTCAAGACCCATACAATGAGCAGTTCTTC. The rearrangement joins TRBV6-4 to TRBJ2-1, with D perhaps assigned TRBD1 or TRBD2 (5 bases each). The V end was cut by 5 bases, the J end by 4 bases, with 24 bases between. This CDR3 has 18 residues. Germline values: CDR1 MRHNA, CDR2 SNTAGT.